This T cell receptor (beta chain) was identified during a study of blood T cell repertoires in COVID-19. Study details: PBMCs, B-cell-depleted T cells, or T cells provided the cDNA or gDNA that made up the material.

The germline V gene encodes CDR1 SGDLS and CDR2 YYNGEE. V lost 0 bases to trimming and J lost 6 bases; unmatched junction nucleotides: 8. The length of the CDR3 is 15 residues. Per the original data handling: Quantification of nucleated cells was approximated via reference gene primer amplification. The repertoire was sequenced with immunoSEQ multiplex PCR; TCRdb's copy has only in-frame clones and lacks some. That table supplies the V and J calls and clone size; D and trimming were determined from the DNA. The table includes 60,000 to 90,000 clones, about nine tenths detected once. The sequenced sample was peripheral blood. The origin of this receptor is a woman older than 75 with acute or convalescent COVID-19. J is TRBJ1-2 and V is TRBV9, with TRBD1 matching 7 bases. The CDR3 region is CASSVGTPGGDGYTF. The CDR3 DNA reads TGTGCCAGCAGCGTAGGGACTCCAGGGGGAGATGGCTACACCTTC.